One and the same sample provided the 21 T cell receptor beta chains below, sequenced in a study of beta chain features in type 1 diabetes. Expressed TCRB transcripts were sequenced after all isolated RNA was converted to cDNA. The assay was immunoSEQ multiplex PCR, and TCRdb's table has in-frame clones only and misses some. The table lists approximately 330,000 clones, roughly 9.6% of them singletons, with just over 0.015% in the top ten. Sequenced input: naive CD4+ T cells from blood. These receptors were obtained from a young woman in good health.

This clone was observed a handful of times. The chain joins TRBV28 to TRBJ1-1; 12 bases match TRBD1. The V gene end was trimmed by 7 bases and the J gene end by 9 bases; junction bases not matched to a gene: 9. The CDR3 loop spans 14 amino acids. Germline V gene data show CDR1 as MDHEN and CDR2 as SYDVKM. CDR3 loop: CASTTGTGGFKAFF. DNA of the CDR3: TGTGCCAGCACAACCGGGACAGGGGGCTTTAAAGCTTTCTTT.

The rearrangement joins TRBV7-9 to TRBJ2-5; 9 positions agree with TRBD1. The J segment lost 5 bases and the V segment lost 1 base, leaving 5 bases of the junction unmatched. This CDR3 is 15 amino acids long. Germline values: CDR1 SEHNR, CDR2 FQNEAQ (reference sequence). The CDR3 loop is CASSLGTGVMETQYF. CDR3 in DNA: TGTGCCAGCAGCTTAGGGACAGGGGTAATGGAGACCCAGTACTTC. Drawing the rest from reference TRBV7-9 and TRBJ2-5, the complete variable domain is DTGVSQNPRHKITKRGQNVTFRCDPISEHNRLYWYRQTLGQGPEFLTYFQNEAQLEKSRLLSDRFSAERPKGSFSTLEIQRTEQGDSAMYLCASSLGTGVMETQYFGPGTRLLVL.

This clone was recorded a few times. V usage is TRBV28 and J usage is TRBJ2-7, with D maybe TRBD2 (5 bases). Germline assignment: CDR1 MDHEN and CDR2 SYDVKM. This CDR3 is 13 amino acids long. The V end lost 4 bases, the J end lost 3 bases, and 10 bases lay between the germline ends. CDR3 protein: CASSSGLIYEQYF. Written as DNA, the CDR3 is TGTGCCAGCAGTTCCGGACTGATCTACGAGCAGTACTTC.

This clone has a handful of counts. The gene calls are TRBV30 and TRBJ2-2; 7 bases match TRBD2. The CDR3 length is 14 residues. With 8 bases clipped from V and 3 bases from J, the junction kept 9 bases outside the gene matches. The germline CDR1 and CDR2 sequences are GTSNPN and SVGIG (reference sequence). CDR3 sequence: CATVAGVDTGELFF. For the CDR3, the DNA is TGTGCCACCGTAGCGGGTGTCGACACCGGGGAGCTGTTTTTT.

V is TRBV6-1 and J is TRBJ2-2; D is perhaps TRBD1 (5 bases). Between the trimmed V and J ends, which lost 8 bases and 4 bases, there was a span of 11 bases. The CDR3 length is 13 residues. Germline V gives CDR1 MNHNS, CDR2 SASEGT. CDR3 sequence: CASDRRVTGELFF. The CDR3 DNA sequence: TGTGCCAGCGACCGCAGGGTCACCGGGGAGCTGTTTTTT.

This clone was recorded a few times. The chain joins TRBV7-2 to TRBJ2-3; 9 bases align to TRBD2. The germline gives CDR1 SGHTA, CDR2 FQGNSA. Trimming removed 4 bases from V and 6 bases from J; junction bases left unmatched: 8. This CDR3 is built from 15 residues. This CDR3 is CASSSGGRAKDTQYF. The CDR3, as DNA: TGTGCCAGCAGCTCTGGCGGGAGGGCCAAGGATACGCAGTATTTT.

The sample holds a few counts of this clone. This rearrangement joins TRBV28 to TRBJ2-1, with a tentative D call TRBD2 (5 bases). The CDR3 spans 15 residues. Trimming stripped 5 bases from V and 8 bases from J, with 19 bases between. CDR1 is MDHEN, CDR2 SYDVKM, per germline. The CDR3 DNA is TGTGCCAGCAGTATCATCCGAACTAGGATTGATGAGCAGTTCTTC. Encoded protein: CASSIIRTRIDEQFF.

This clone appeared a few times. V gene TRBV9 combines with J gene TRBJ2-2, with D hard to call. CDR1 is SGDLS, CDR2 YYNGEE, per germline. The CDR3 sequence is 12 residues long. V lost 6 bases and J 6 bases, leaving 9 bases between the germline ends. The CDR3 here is CASKPSPGELFF. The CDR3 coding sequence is TGTGCCAGCAAGCCTTCTCCCGGGGAGCTGTTTTTT.

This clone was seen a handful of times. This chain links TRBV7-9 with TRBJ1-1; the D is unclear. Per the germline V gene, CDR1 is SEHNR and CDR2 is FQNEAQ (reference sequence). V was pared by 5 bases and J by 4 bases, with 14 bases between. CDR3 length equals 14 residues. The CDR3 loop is CASSLDPTSTEAFF. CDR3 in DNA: TGTGCCAGCAGCCTAGACCCAACGAGCACTGAAGCTTTCTTT.

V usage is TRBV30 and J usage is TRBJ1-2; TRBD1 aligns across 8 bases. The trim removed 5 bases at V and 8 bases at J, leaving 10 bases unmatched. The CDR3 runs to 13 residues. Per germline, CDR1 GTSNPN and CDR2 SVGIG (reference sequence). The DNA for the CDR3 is TGTGCCTGGGGAACGACAGGGGTCCGGGGCTACACCTTC. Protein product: CAWGTTGVRGYTF.

The CDR3 DNA reads as TGTGCCAGCAGCTTCGGGGGGCGCGGAGTGAACACTGAAGCTTTCTTT. Protein sequence: CASSFGGRGVNTEAFF. V usage is TRBV5-4 and J usage is TRBJ1-1, with D possibly matching TRBD1 (6 bases). Germline CDR1 is SGHNT and CDR2 is YYREEE (reference sequence). The CDR3 runs to 16 residues. The V end was cut by 2 bases, the J end by 0 bases, with 14 bases between.

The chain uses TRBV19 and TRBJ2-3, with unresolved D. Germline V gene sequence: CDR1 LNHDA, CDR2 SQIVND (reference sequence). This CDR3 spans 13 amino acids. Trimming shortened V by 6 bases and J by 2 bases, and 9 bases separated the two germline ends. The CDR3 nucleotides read TGTGCCAGTAGCCGCGGCAACACAGATACGCAGTATTTT. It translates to CASSRGNTDTQYF.

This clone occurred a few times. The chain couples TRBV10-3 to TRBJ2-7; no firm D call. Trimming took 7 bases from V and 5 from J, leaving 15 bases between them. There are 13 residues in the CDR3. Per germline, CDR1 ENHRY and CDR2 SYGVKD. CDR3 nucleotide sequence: TGTGCCATCACCAAAGAGGTAGGCGACGAGCAGTACTTC. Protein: CAITKEVGDEQYF.

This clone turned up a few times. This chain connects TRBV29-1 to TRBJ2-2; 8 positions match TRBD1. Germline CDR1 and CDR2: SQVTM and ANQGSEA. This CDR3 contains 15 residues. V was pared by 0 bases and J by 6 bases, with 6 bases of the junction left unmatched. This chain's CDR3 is CSVEDGRGQAGELFF. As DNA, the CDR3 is TGCAGCGTTGAAGACGGCAGGGGGCAGGCCGGGGAGCTGTTTTTT.

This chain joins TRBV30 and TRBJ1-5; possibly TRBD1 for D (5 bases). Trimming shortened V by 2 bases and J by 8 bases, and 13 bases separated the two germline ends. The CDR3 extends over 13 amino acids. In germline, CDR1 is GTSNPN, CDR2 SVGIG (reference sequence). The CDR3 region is CAWSYRSAKPQHF. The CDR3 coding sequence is TGTGCCTGGAGTTACAGGTCCGCGAAGCCCCAGCATTTT.

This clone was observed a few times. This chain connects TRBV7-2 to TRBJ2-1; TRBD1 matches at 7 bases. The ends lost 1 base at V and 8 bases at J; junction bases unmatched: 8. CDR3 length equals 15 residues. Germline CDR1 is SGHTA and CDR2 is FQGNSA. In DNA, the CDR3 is TGTGCCAGCAGCTTAGGACAGGGAGTATTCTATGAGCAGTTCTTC. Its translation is CASSLGQGVFYEQFF.

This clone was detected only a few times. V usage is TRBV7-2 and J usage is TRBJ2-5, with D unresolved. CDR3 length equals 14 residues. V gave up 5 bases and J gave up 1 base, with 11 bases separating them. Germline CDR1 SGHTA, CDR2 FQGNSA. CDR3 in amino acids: CASSPPAIQETQYF. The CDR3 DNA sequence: TGTGCCAGCAGCCCGCCTGCGATCCAAGAGACCCAGTACTTC.

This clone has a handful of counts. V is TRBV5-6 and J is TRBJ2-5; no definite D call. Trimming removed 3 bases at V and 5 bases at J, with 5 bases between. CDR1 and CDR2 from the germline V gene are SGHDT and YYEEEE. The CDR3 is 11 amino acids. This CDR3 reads CASSYRETQYF. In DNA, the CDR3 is TGTGCCAGCAGCTACCGGGAGACCCAGTACTTC.

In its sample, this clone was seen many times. The CDR3 loop reads CASSLGVGEQYF. CDR3 DNA sequence: TGTGCCAGCAGCTTAGGGGTCGGGGAGCAGTACTTC. The chain combines TRBV7-2 with TRBJ2-7; D is unresolved. This CDR3 contains 12 residues. Per germline, CDR1 SGHTA and CDR2 FQGNSA. V was trimmed by 1 base and J by 7 bases, leaving 8 bases between them.

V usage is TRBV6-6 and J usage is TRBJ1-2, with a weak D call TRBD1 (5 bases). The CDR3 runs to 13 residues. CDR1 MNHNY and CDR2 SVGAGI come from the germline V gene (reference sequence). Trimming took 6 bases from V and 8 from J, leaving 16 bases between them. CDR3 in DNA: TGTGCCAGCAGATCCCGACAGCCCGGAGGCTACACCTTC. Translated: CASRSRQPGGYTF.

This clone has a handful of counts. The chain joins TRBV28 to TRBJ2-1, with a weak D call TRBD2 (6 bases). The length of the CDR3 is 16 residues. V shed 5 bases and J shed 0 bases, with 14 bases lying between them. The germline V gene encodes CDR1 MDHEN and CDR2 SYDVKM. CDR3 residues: CASSTLTGSSYNEQFF. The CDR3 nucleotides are TGTGCCAGCAGTACCCTGACCGGGAGCTCCTACAATGAGCAGTTCTTC.